Listed below are T cell receptor beta chains from one sample, sequenced in a study of cytomegalovirus exposure and HLA in healthy donors. Assay: immunoSEQ multiplex PCR; the TCRdb copy retains only in-frame clones and omits some. The table lists about 100,000 clones, more than 60% of them singletons, with less than 5% in the top ten. The sample consisted of PBMCs. The receptor set was obtained from a woman between 18 and 29 years old in good health and CMV-seropositive. Both conserved end residues are part of each CDR3. The D gene is left open where the match is weak. Rows give clone size only sometimes, using once, few, many, or a class for an expanded clone.

>TRBV4-3|17|TRBJ2-2|NA|NA
CASSQDRLAANTGELFF
TGCGCCAGCAGCCAAGATCGGCTAGCTGCGAACACCGGGGAGCTGTTTTTT
>TRBV30|20|TRBJ2-1|TRBD2|once
CAWSDMGLAGGESSYNEQFF
TGTGCCTGGAGTGATATGGGACTAGCGGGAGGGGAAAGCTCCTACAATGAGCAGTTCTTC
>TRBV29-1|14|TRBJ2-3|TRBD2|NA
CSALAGTLADTQYF
TGCAGCGCCCTAGCGGGGACCCTCGCAGATACGCAGTATTTT
>TRBV28|14|TRBJ2-7|NA|NA
CASSLTRNPYEQYF
TGTGCCAGCAGCCTTACTAGGAATCCCTACGAGCAGTACTTC
>TRBV29-1|12|TRBJ1-1|NA|NA
CSAVGVREGSFF
TGCAGCGCCGTAGGAGTCAGGGAGGGATCTTTCTTT
>TRBV5-4|14|TRBJ2-2|NA|NA
CASSLTKNIGELFF
TGTGCCAGCAGCTTAACAAAGAACATCGGGGAGCTGTTTTTT
>TRBV5-4|14|TRBJ1-2|NA|once
CASTPDRANYGYTF
TGTGCCAGCACCCCGGACAGAGCTAACTATGGCTACACCTTC
>TRBV7-8|13|TRBJ1-1|NA|NA
CASSFLGSPEAFF
TGTGCCAGCAGCTTTCTGGGGAGCCCTGAAGCTTTCTTT
>TRBV5-6|16|TRBJ2-2|TRBD1|few
CASSPKGTGGTGELFF
TGTGCCAGCAGCCCAAAAGGGACAGGGGGTACCGGGGAGCTGTTTTTT
>TRBV14|17|TRBJ2-6|NA|NA
CASSQDLAGSGANVLTF
TGTGCCAGCAGCCAAGATTTGGCGGGCTCTGGGGCCAACGTCCTGACTTTC
>TRBV5-6|12|TRBJ2-2|NA|NA
CASSLSTGELFF
TGTGCCAGCAGCCTTTCGACCGGGGAGCTGTTTTTT
>TRBV30|13|TRBJ1-5|NA|NA
CAWSVAGAVSQHF
TGTGCCTGGAGTGTAGCGGGGGCGGTTTCCCAGCATTTT
>TRBV30|13|TRBJ2-1|NA|once
CAWRRPPEHEQFF
TGTGCCTGGAGGAGACCCCCGGAGCATGAGCAGTTCTTC
>TRBV15|17|TRBJ2-7|TRBD2|NA
CATSKGSGRALVREQYF
TGTGCCACCAGCAAGGGTAGCGGGAGGGCCTTGGTGAGGGAGCAGTACTTC
>TRBV5-1|21|TRBJ1-5|TRBD1|NA
CASSHLTPRQGVNDSNQPQHF
TGCGCCAGCAGCCACCTCACCCCCAGACAGGGGGTGAACGATAGCAATCAGCCCCAGCATTTT
>TRBV11-3|16|TRBJ1-3|NA|NA
CASSLGEGESGNTIYF
TGTGCCAGCAGCTTAGGAGAGGGTGAGTCTGGAAACACCATATATTTT
>TRBV9|15|TRBJ2-7|TRBD2|NA
CASSVAASGGFEQYF
TGTGCCAGCAGCGTAGCGGCTAGCGGAGGGTTTGAGCAGTACTTC
>TRBV7-7|16|TRBJ2-1|TRBD2|NA
CASSSGLAGPYNEQFF
TGTGCTAGCAGCTCCGGACTAGCGGGCCCCTACAATGAGCAGTTCTTC
>TRBV18|14|TRBJ1-5|TRBD1|once
CASSPGTGNQPQHF
TGTGCCAGCTCCCCCGGGACAGGCAATCAGCCCCAGCATTTT
>TRBV19|15|TRBJ2-1|TRBD1|NA
CASSIETDRENEQFF
TGTGCCAGTAGTATAGAAACGGACAGGGAAAATGAGCAGTTCTTC
>TRBV7-2|14|TRBJ2-5|TRBD1|NA
CASSLQGAQETQYF
TGTGCCAGCAGCTTACAGGGGGCTCAAGAGACCCAGTACTTC
>TRBV18|13|TRBJ1-5|NA|few
CASSAAGEGPQHF
TGTGCCAGCTCAGCGGCAGGGGAGGGTCCCCAGCATTTT
>TRBV30|14|TRBJ2-5|NA|NA
CAWSIAGLQETQYF
TGTGCCTGGAGTATCGCGGGTCTCCAAGAGACCCAGTACTTC
>TRBV29-1|13|TRBJ1-2|NA|NA
CSVEDGQFYGYTF
TGCAGCGTTGAAGATGGACAGTTCTATGGCTACACCTTC